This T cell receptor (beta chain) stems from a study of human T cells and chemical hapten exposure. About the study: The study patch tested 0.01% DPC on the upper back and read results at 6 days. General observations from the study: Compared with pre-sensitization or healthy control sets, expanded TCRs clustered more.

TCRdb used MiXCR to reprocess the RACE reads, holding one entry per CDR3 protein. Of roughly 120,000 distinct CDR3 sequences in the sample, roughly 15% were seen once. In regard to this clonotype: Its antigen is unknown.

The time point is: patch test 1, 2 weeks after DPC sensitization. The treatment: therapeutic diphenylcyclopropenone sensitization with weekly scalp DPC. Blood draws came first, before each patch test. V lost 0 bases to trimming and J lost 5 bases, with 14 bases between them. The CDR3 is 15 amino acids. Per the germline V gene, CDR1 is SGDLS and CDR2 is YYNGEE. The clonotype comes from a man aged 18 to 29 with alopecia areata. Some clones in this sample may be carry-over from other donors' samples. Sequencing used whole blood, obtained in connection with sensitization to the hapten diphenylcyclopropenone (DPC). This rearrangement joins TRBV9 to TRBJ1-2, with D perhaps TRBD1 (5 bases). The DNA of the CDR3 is TGTGCCAGCAGCGTAGCTCAGGGATCGGGATATGGCTACACCTTC. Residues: CASSVAQGSGYGYTF.